This T cell receptor beta chain originates from a study of beta chain features in type 1 diabetes (dated by TCRdb to between 2017 and 2018). For the wider study: Mean age, gender distribution, total cell number and subset yield did not differ between patients and healthy donors. A total of 90 million to 130 million sorted cells were examined across all samples, and a strong correlation was observed between cell number per subset and RNA yield. Whereas all 28 donors provided naive and central memory subsets, regulatory and stem cell-like memory subsets were isolated from just 8 patients and about 8 healthy donors. In the study, recently diagnosed type 1 diabetes patients and matched healthy donors were compared on the TCRB repertoires of their sorted circulating CD4+ T cell subsets.

The High Capacity cDNA Reverse Transcription Kit was used to reverse transcribe all of the isolated RNA, meaning that expressed TCRB transcripts were what got sequenced. Deep immunoSEQ sequencing was applied to naive, central memory and regulatory T cell samples, giving an average of roughly 3.5 million total reads per sample. Sorted cells were lysed in RLT buffer, and RNA was extracted using DNase-treated RNeasy Micro or Mini kits according to cell number. To prevent cross-contamination, every cell subset was processed on its own, while patient and healthy donor samples were processed together. TCRB sequences were amplified from cDNA with the immunoSEQ multiplex PCR, producing 87-bp fragments spanning the CDR3 region. Sequencing of the amplicons was done on the Illumina HiSeq platform. The authors' analysis ran thus. PCR bias was corrected computationally using synthetic template baselines, and reads within Hamming distance 2 were collapsed, with unmergeable singletons discarded. Reads were aligned against IMGT so that V, D and J genes, CDR3 length and insertions or deletions at six rearrangement sites could be assigned. Clonotype counts were normalized to sorted cell number within each subset before computing true diversity and Gini coefficients with the tcR R package. The overlap coefficient, calculated on TCRB nucleotide sequences, was used to measure repertoire sharing. As a proxy for the pre-selection repertoire, out-of-frame TCRB sequences from naive cells were analyzed. TCRdb mirrors the immuneACCESS table, restricted to in-frame sequences. Some clones are absent from its copies; in checked studies, under half trace to an unresolved V gene, and the reason for the others is unknown. V and J calls and clone size are given by that table; D and trimming were obtained from the DNA. The sample has 600,000 to 750,000 clones on record, around 11% of them singletons. The leading ten clones occupy 0.09% to 0.15% of the sample.

V lost 4 bases and J lost 7 bases; the stretch between them is 11 bases long. The CDR3 holds 13 amino acids from the cysteine to the phenylalanine. The kept DNA is CDR3 alone, 39 bases in frame from the first base. CDR1 and CDR2 were assigned from the germline V gene as SQVTM and ANQGSEA. This clone was observed a handful of times. The clone's antigen remains unknown. Nothing much larger sits one base from this clone, and base qualities are not available. Each donor gave one peripheral blood draw, around 100 mL on average, collected into heparinised tubes. A BD FACSAria II was used to sort naive, central memory, regulatory and stem cell-like memory CD4+ T cells with a panel that included CD45RO, CCR7, CD25, CD127, CD95 and CD27. A purity above 98% was achieved for all sorted populations. PBMCs were separated immediately by Lymphoprep density gradient centrifugation and were stained directly, without being cultured. So that batch effects would be minimized, each experiment stained and sorted samples in pairs, pairing one healthy donor with one patient.

General conclusions and limits of the study: PCR might favor shorter templates, but patient and control samples were amplified and corrected together, so any skew would affect both groups equally. A moderate but significant shortening of TCRB CDR3 length was observed in type 1 diabetes patients in all four CD4+ subsets. The naive, central memory and regulatory TCRB repertoires appeared to resemble one another more closely among patients than among healthy donors. At VDJ recombination sites, patients with type 1 diabetes made fewer insertions and deleted more nucleotides, a pattern implying thymic rearrangement abnormalities. Because small numbers of individuals were included in the HLA sub-analyses, any influence of HLA type on TCRB rearrangement was left unresolved. Because cDNA was sequenced instead of genomic DNA, highly expressing activated cells could be over-represented, though the groups showed no difference in activation or CD3 levels.

The clonotype originates from a man aged 25-40 years with type 1 diabetes. The receptor chain draws on TRBV29-1 and TRBJ1-6; a confident D gene designation cannot be given. The material sequenced was naive CD4+ T cells from blood. The cell subset or site label for this specimen denotes: true naive CD4+ T cells. The nucleotide sequence reads as follows: TGCAGCGTTGCAGAGACAATGAATTCACCCCTCCACTTT. Its coded protein is CSVAETMNSPLHF.